The clone carrying this T cell receptor beta chain was observed many times. Time point reported: patch test 1, 2 weeks after DPC sensitization. Treatment denoted: therapeutic diphenylcyclopropenone sensitization with weekly scalp DPC. The germline gives CDR1 LNHDA, CDR2 SQIVND (reference sequence). V shed 2 bases and J shed 5 bases, with 6 bases lying between them. The CDR3 totals 13 residues. In TCRdb, the RACE reads were re-called with MiXCR into one record per CDR3 protein. The table lists more than 150,000 distinct CDR3 sequences, around 13% of them singletons, with approximately 1.5% in the top ten. The sample is drawn from a study of human T cells and chemical hapten exposure.

The genes are TRBV19 and TRBJ1-4; no definite D call. The sequence came from a woman in her twenties or thirties with alopecia areata. Some clones in this sample may be carry-over from other donors' samples. The source material was whole blood, sampled in connection with sensitization to the hapten diphenylcyclopropenone (DPC). CDR3 sequence reads: CASSISPNEKLFF. In DNA, the CDR3 is TGTGCCAGTAGTATAAGTCCAAATGAAAAACTGTTTTTT.